One and the same sample provided the 13 T cell receptor beta chains below, sequenced in a study of control samples from healthy donors and cancer patients. Sequenced by immunoSEQ multiplex PCR; TCRdb stores in-frame clones only, minus some. Of 130,000 to 150,000 clones in the sample, around 92% were seen once. What was sequenced was blood. Receptors originate from a man aged 25-40 years in good health.

This clone was detected a few times. J is TRBJ1-1 and V is TRBV6-5; D might be TRBD1 (6 bases). This CDR3 comprises 14 residues. From germline, CDR1 is MNHEY and CDR2 SVGAGI. V gave up 5 bases and J gave up 0 bases, with 10 bases separating them. The DNA for the CDR3 is TGTGCCAGCAGTCCCGACAGGATGAACACTGAAGCTTTCTTT. It yields the protein CASSPDRMNTEAFF.

The CDR3 reads CASTLGAGAYNEQFF. CDR3 DNA sequence: TGTGCCAGCACCCTCGGGGCGGGGGCATACAATGAGCAGTTCTTC. The V gene is TRBV27, the J gene TRBJ2-1, with D perhaps matching TRBD2 (7 bases). Germline assignment: CDR1 MNHEY and CDR2 SMNVEV (reference sequence). The CDR3 is 15 residues long. Trimming shortened V by 7 bases and J by 4 bases, and 17 bases separated the two germline ends.

This chain joins TRBV7-9 and TRBJ1-1, with TRBD1 matching 7 bases. CDR3 size: 13 residues. Germline loops: CDR1 SEHNR, CDR2 FQNEAQ (reference sequence). With V trimmed by 11 bases and J by 1 base, 7 bases remained unmatched. The CDR3 coding sequence is TGTGCCTCTGGGGGGACAGCGAACACTGAAGCTTTCTTT. Its translation is CASGGTANTEAFF.

V usage is TRBV19 and J usage is TRBJ2-2; D remains unclear. The V gene lost 9 bases and the J gene lost 4 bases, with 15 bases spanning the gap. CDR3 length equals 14 residues. Germline loops: CDR1 LNHDA, CDR2 SQIVND (reference sequence). The CDR3 sequence: CASIPTLGTGELFF. The DNA of the CDR3 is TGTGCCAGCATCCCTACCTTGGGCACCGGGGAGCTGTTTTTT.

There are a few counts of this clone. This chain links TRBV27 with TRBJ1-1; a possible D gene is TRBD1 (6 bases). The CDR3 has 15 residues. Germline CDR1 and CDR2: MNHEY and SMNVEV (reference sequence). The V end lost 7 bases, the J end lost 3 bases, and 18 bases lay between the germline ends. CDR3 in amino acids: CASTKRGAMYTEAFF. CDR3 nucleotides: TGTGCCAGCACCAAACGGGGGGCGATGTACACTGAAGCTTTCTTT.

This chain uses TRBV6-1 with TRBJ2-7, with 11 bases identical to TRBD1. The CDR3 length is 16 residues. The trim removed 1 base at V and 6 bases at J, leaving 8 bases unmatched. Germline V CDR1 and CDR2: MNHNS, SASEGT. The CDR3: CASSEEPPGTGGEQYF. In nucleotides, the CDR3 is TGTGCCAGCAGTGAAGAACCCCCAGGGACAGGGGGCGAGCAGTACTTC.

As regards this clone: One end of the junction is discordant with germline, which a read error may explain. V gene TRBV10-2 combines with J gene TRBJ1-2; no clear D. This CDR3 has 12 residues. Germline CDR1 reads WSHSY; CDR2 reads SAAADI. CDR3 amino acids: CASREDGYDYTF. DNA for the CDR3: TGCGCCAGCAGGGAGGACGGATATGACTACACCTTC.

The rearrangement uses TRBV25-1 and TRBJ1-6, with D possibly TRBD1 on 6 matching bases. CDR3 length equals 13 residues. The V gene's germline CDR1 is MGHDK and CDR2 SYGVNS. V lost 7 bases and J lost 9, with 13 bases in between. CDR3 DNA sequence: TGTGCCAGCACCGAAACCAGGGGTTCACCCCTCCACTTT. It codes for CASTETRGSPLHF.

The chain employs TRBV7-6 and TRBJ1-1, with D possibly being TRBD1 (5 bases). CDR3 length: 14 amino acids. The V gene lost 1 base and the J gene lost 3 bases, with 9 bases spanning the gap. CDR1 is SGHVS, CDR2 FNYEAQ, per germline. The CDR3 nucleotides are TGTGCCAGCAGCTTAGGTGGGGGGGACACTGAAGCTTTCTTT. It encodes CASSLGGGDTEAFF.

This clone was detected once. This sequence joins TRBV2 and TRBJ1-1; 8 bases line up with TRBD1. Germline trimming cut 6 bases from V and 7 bases from J; bases unmatched to any gene: 7. The germline CDR1 and CDR2 sequences are SNHLY and FYNNEI. The CDR3 runs 13 residues. CDR3 loop: CASRAGGGGEAFF. The CDR3 nucleotides are TGTGCCAGCAGAGCAGGGGGCGGGGGTGAAGCTTTCTTT.

The V call is TRBV27, the J call TRBJ2-7, with a weak D call TRBD1 (5 bases). Germline V gene lookup returns CDR1 MNHEY and CDR2 SMNVEV (reference sequence). V was pared by 4 bases and J by 6 bases, with 10 bases between. This CDR3 is built from 12 residues. CDR3 coding DNA: TGTGCCAGCAGTTCAACAGGCACCGAGCAGTACTTC. Protein: CASSSTGTEQYF.

The gene calls are TRBV21-1 and TRBJ2-3; the DNA was not compared with TRBD2, the D call given in the table. TRBV21-1 is a recognized pseudogene. The CDR3 has 16 residues. CDR3 in DNA: TGTGCCAGCAGCAAAGAGCAGCGGGGGTCCACAGATACGCAGTATTTT. It yields the protein CASSKEQRGSTDTQYF.

The rearrangement uses TRBV27 and TRBJ2-7; tentatively, D is TRBD1 (7 bases). Germline V gene data show CDR1 as MNHEY and CDR2 as SMNVEV (reference sequence). Trimming shortened V by 4 bases and J by 6 bases, and 16 bases separated the two germline ends. The CDR3 runs to 14 residues. The CDR3 protein is CASSYQGDSGEQYF. The CDR3 nucleotides are TGTGCCAGCAGTTATCAGGGGGACTCGGGCGAGCAGTACTTC.